This entry describes one TCR beta chain. Its antigen is currently unknown. The data are from a study of cytomegalovirus exposure and HLA in healthy donors. Findings and caveats of the study: CMV serostatus was the only recorded immune exposure for donors. It was 150 to 200 TCR beta chains that were listed as cytomegalovirus-associated. Roughly uniform sequencing depth across donors was assumed, possibly incorrectly.

CDR3 length equals 14 residues. The V and J ends lost 6 bases and 4 bases, in that order; junction bases with no gene match: 7. The germline gives CDR1 SGHTA, CDR2 FQGNSA. The PCR had 60 Vbeta and 13 Jbeta primers. Clones were sequenced by immunoSEQ multiplex PCR, and TCRdb holds only the in-frame ones, with some missing. This repertoire shows fewer than 90,000 clones, roughly 80% found once; its top ten account for about a tenth. Specimen: PBMCs. The gene calls are TRBV7-2 and TRBJ2-3; TRBD2 matches at 7 bases. The sequence was collected from a man aged 25 to 40 in good health and CMV-seropositive. The CDR3 sequence is CASSPRLASDTQYF. CDR3 nucleotide sequence: TGTGCCAGCAGTCCTAGACTAGCTTCAGATACGCAGTATTTT.